Presented here are 29 T cell receptor beta chains from one specimen sequenced in a study of tumor-infiltrating lymphocytes in primary liver carcinoma. With a constant-region primer, TCR beta cDNA was made from approximately 520 ng of total RNA. Three rounds of nested multiplex PCR with slightly modified ARM-PCR produced TCR beta libraries. Each of the first two PCR rounds ran roughly 9 cycles with TRBV1-TRBV30 forward and C-beta reverse primers. One entry per CDR3 protein results from TCRdb running MiXCR on the multiplex PCR reads. The sample consists of 99,000 or so distinct CDR3 sequences, approximately 82% of them appearing once. The approximately 17-32 mg bulk tissue piece was not sorted before simultaneous RNA and DNA extraction. Sequencing input: liver tumor tissue from sampling region 3. The sample's subset: tumor region T3, left-lateral pole. All receptors come from a man between 40 and 49 years old with primary liver carcinoma and hepatitis B virus infection.

A remark on this clonotype: One end of the junction is discordant with germline, which a read error may explain. The rearrangement links TRBV10-3 to TRBJ2-5; no clear D gene. From germline, CDR1 is ENHRY and CDR2 SYGVKD. The CDR3 covers 13 residues. The CDR3 loop is CATLGFPQEIQYF. CDR3 sequence (DNA): TGTGCCACCTTGGGATTCCCCCAAGAGATCCAGTACTTC.

Many counts were recorded for this clonotype. V is TRBV12-3 or TRBV12-4 and J is TRBJ2-2; 9 nucleotides agree with TRBD2. Losses at the gene ends were 5 bases for V and 1 base for J; bases not matched to a gene: 5. This CDR3 region has 16 residues. The DNA of the CDR3 is TGTGCCAGCAGTCCGACTAGCGGAGGGAACACCGGGGAGCTGTTTTTT. Translation gives CASSPTSGGNTGELFF.

This clonotype has a handful of counts. A much larger clone lies a single base off, so this may be a read error. The chain carries TRBV5-1 and TRBJ2-3; no clear D gene. The germline V gene encodes CDR1 SGHRS and CDR2 YFSETQ. The ends were cut back, 2 bases at V and 2 bases at J, with 15 bases in the middle. The CDR3 spans 16 residues. CDR3 sequence (DNA): TGCGCCAGCAGCTTAACTAAGGGCGGATTCACAGATACGCAGTATTTT. Protein sequence: CASSLTKGGFTDTQYF.

With regard to this clonotype: At one end the junction does not follow the germline gene, possibly because of a read error. The chain combines TRBV12-3 or TRBV12-4 with TRBJ1-2; TRBD1 matches 7 bases. The CDR3 runs 13 residues. CDR3 amino acids: CANSSGQTYGYAF. CDR3 DNA sequence: TGTGCCAACAGCTCGGGACAGACCTATGGCTACGCCTTC.

This clonotype appeared many times. The V call is TRBV15, the J call TRBJ2-3, with D perhaps given as TRBD1 or TRBD2 (6 bases each). Germline V gene data show CDR1 as LNHNV and CDR2 as YYDKDF (reference sequence). Trimming removed 0 bases from V and 3 bases from J, with 16 bases in between. This CDR3 is built from 17 residues. This CDR3 is CATSRDEGGVQTDTQYF. CDR3 coding DNA: TGTGCCACCAGCAGAGATGAGGGGGGAGTCCAGACAGATACGCAGTATTTT.

This clonotype came up many times. DNA for the CDR3: TGTGCCAGCACTTCTACACGGGACTCTTACAATGAGCAGTTCTTC. This translates into CASTSTRDSYNEQFF. The genes are TRBV6-1 and TRBJ2-1; maybe TRBD2 (6 bases). CDR3 length equals 15 residues. V dropped 7 bases and J dropped 4 bases, with 17 bases sitting between them. The germline V gene has CDR1 MNHNS and CDR2 SASEGT.

As to this clonotype: The junction and the germline gene differ at one end; a read error may be behind it. This chain connects TRBV6-2 or TRBV6-3 to TRBJ2-7, with D unclear. Germline CDR1 and CDR2: MNHEY and SVGEGT. The CDR3 has 13 residues. CDR3 sequence reads: CAGSYEVPYEQYF. The CDR3 DNA reads as TGTGCCGGCAGCTACGAGGTTCCCTACGAGCAGTACTTC.

At least ten counts were recorded for this clonotype. The chain links TRBV6-5 to TRBJ2-3, with D possibly TRBD1 on 6 matching bases. In germline, CDR1 is MNHEY, CDR2 SVGAGI. The CDR3 runs 18 residues. The germline V and J ends were trimmed by 6 bases and 0 bases, with 22 bases remaining between them. The CDR3 bases are TGTGCCAGCAGGCCTGGGGGAAGGCCAGGGGTTAGCACAGATACGCAGTATTTT. The encoded protein is CASRPGGRPGVSTDTQYF.

The chain links TRBV6-1 to TRBJ1-5; D remains ambiguous. Germline V lookup: CDR1 MNHNS, CDR2 SASEGT. The CDR3 has 13 residues. CDR3 region: CGSKGLSNQPQHF. As DNA, the CDR3 is TGTGGCAGTAAGGGCCTTTCGAATCAGCCCCAGCATTTT.

About this clonotype: One end of the junction fails to match germline, which may point to a read error. The chain carries TRBV29-1 and TRBJ2-2, with 8 bases fitting TRBD2. This CDR3 has 14 amino acids. Germline-derived CDR1 and CDR2 are SQVTM and ANQGSEA. The CDR3, as DNA: TGCAACGTTGCGACTAGCGCGAACACGGGGGAGCTGTTTTTT. Its protein product is CNVATSANTGELFF.

This clonotype was recorded only once. Sequence at one end of the junction differs from germline and may be a read error. V is TRBV4-1 and J is TRBJ1-2, with unresolved D. The germline CDR1 and CDR2 sequences are MGHRA and YSYEKL. CDR3 length: 15 residues. The CDR3 DNA sequence: TGCGCCAGCAGCCCGTCTACTGGACTCAACTATGGCAACACCTTC. The encoded protein is CASSPSTGLNYGNTF.

Remarks on this clonotype: At one end the junction does not follow the germline gene, possibly because of a read error. The chain links TRBV12-3 or TRBV12-4 to TRBJ1-1, with D perhaps matching TRBD1 (6 bases). The CDR3 extends over 14 amino acids. CDR3 sequence (DNA): TGTGCCAACAGTTTCGGGGGCTTGAACACTGAAGCTTTCTTT. Residues: CANSFGGLNTEAFF.

The chain joins TRBV29-1 to TRBJ2-1; D might be TRBD1 (6 bases). CDR1 is SQVTM, CDR2 ANQGSEA, per germline. This CDR3 has 14 residues. CDR3 sequence: CNVDGSGVSNEQFF. In DNA form, the CDR3 reads TGCAACGTCGACGGGTCAGGGGTGAGCAATGAGCAGTTCTTC.

Turning to this clonotype: The junction and the germline gene differ at one end; a read error may be behind it. The V and J genes are TRBV29-1 and TRBJ1-1; 9 bases map to TRBD1. The germline V gene has CDR1 SQVTM and CDR2 ANQGSEA. The CDR3 consists of 14 residues. CDR3 sequence reads: CSAGTGQGNTEVFF. The CDR3 DNA follows: TGCAGCGCTGGAACAGGACAGGGGAACACTGAAGTTTTCTTC.

Turning to this clonotype: A read error may produce the germline difference seen at one junction end. The rearrangement uses TRBV6-5 and TRBJ2-3; possible D gene TRBD2, 6 bases. Per the germline V gene, CDR1 is MNHEY and CDR2 is SVGAGI. The CDR3 consists of 15 residues. The CDR3 protein is CTSSLSTGESDTQYF. CDR3 in DNA: TGTACCAGCAGTCTCTCGACGGGAGAGTCGGATACGCAGTATTTT.

This clonotype has a handful of counts. The junction departs from germline at one end; a sequencing error may be responsible. This chain links TRBV29-1 with TRBJ2-5, with 9 bases aligning to TRBD2. The CDR3 loop spans 14 amino acids. Germline V gives CDR1 SQVTM, CDR2 ANQGSEA. In DNA form, the CDR3 reads TGCAGCGTTGAAGATAAGGCTAGCGGGGAGACCCAAAACTTC. Its translation: CSVEDKASGETQNF.

For this clonotype: The junction does not match germline at one end; this may be a read error. The chain carries TRBV5-1 and TRBJ1-5; possibly TRBD1 for D (5 bases). The CDR3 has 16 residues. Looked up from germline, CDR1 is SGHRS and CDR2 is YFSETQ. CDR3 loop: CASSWGERGVNQSQHF. CDR3 nucleotides: TGCGCCAGCAGCTGGGGGGAACGGGGGGTAAATCAGTCCCAGCATTTT.

Worth noting for this clonotype: A much more abundant neighbour one base away suggests this may be a read error. The genes are TRBV18 and TRBJ2-3; D is perhaps TRBD2 (6 bases). CDR1 is KGHSH and CDR2 is LQKENI in the germline V gene. This CDR3 has 15 amino acids. V was trimmed by 4 bases and J by 0 bases, leaving 11 bases between them. The CDR3 nucleotides read TGTGCCAGCTCACAAATAGCGGCGAGCACAGATACGCAGTATTTT. This translates into CASSQIAASTDTQYF.

The sample holds one count of this clonotype. This chain links TRBV12-3 or TRBV12-4 with TRBJ2-2, with TRBD2 as a possible D gene (5 bases). The CDR3 runs to 15 residues. The germline V and J ends were trimmed by 10 bases and 2 bases, with 17 bases remaining between them. DNA of the CDR3: TGTGCCAACAGACTATCGGGCCTTAACACCGGGGAGCTGTTTTTT. The encoded protein is CANRLSGLNTGELFF.

With respect to this clonotype: The CDR3 does not close with the conserved phenylalanine or tryptophan, likely indicating a read error. V gene TRBV7-8 combines with J gene TRBJ2-1, with 7 bases that match TRBD1. Germline-derived CDR1 and CDR2 are SGHVS and FQNEAQ. The CDR3 consists of 17 residues. The V gene end was trimmed by 7 bases and the J gene end by 5 bases; junction bases not matched to a gene: 17. Here the CDR3 DNA reads TGTGCCAGCATCTTCGGACAGGTGGCCCTGAGACACAATGAGCAGTTCCTC. This sequence encodes CASIFGQVALRHNEQFL.

The chain employs TRBV2 and TRBJ1-5; D gene unclear. CDR1 SNHLY and CDR2 FYNNEI come from the germline V gene. The CDR3 is made up of 13 amino acids. As DNA, the CDR3 is TGTGTCACCAGTGAATTACGCAATCAGCCCCAGCATTTT. It encodes CVTSELRNQPQHF.

The sample holds a few counts of this clonotype. A much larger clone differs by one base, so this may be a read error. DNA for the CDR3: TGTGCCAGCAATGGTTTCCGGGGACACCTTTACGCTTTCTTT. It translates to CASNGFRGHLYAFF. The chain combines TRBV28 with TRBJ1-1, with D possibly being TRBD1 (6 bases). The V end was cut by 7 bases, the J end by 11 bases, with 23 bases between. CDR1 is MDHEN, CDR2 SYDVKM, per germline. The CDR3 is made up of 14 amino acids.

Remarks on this clonotype: No conserved phenylalanine or tryptophan is present at the end of the CDR3, so a read error is the likely explanation. The V and J genes are TRBV29-1 and TRBJ2-2; TRBD2 matches 9 bases. V lost 4 bases, J lost 1 base, and 4 bases stayed unmatched. Germline CDR1 is SQVTM and CDR2 is ANQGSEA. CDR3 length equals 15 residues. Written as DNA, the CDR3 is TGCAGCGTTGGGACTAGCGAGGTGAACACCGGGGAGCTGTTTCTT. This encodes CSVGTSEVNTGELFL.

As regards this clonotype: Relative to the germline gene, one junction end is altered; a read error may explain this. The chain links TRBV6-6 to TRBJ1-5; 8 bases fit TRBD1. CDR3 length: 19 amino acids. Germline-derived CDR1 and CDR2 are MNHNY and SVGAGI (reference sequence). CDR3 in amino acids: CASSSPRGPTGESNQPQDF. CDR3 DNA: TGTGCCAGCAGTTCGCCACGGGGGCCGACAGGGGAAAGCAATCAGCCCCAGGATTTT.

For this clonotype: This sequence may be a read error, since a much larger clone differs from it by one base. This chain joins TRBV7-9 and TRBJ2-1; D is tentatively TRBD1 or TRBD2 (7 bases each). V lost 6 bases and J 0 bases, leaving 15 bases between the germline ends. The CDR3 is 16 residues long. CDR1 SEHNR and CDR2 FQNEAQ come from the germline V gene (reference sequence). The CDR3 DNA follows: TGTGCCAGCAGATCCCAGGGGGGGAGCTCCTACAATGAGCAGTTCTTC. It codes for CASRSQGGSSYNEQFF.

To note about this clonotype: The CDR3 does not end in the conserved phenylalanine or tryptophan, so this is likely a read error. V gene TRBV4-1 combines with J gene TRBJ1-3; D is unresolved. The CDR3 sequence is 18 residues long. Germline CDR1 is MGHRA and CDR2 is YSYEKL. CDR3 in amino acids: CASCQDGEPGLSGNTIYS. As DNA, the CDR3 is TGCGCCAGCTGCCAAGATGGGGAACCTGGGCTCTCTGGAAACACCATATATTCT.

The chain uses TRBV5-4 and TRBJ2-3; TRBD2 agrees at 10 bases. CDR3 length: 17 residues. Germline lookup yields CDR1 SGHNT and CDR2 YYREEE (reference sequence). The CDR3: CISSAPGTSAGGVTQYF. The CDR3 region has the DNA TGTATCAGCAGCGCCCCCGGGACTAGCGCTGGGGGGGTTACGCAGTATTTT. Full variable domain (rest looked up from reference TRBV5-4 and TRBJ2-3): ETGVTQSPTHLIKTRGQQVTLRCSSQSGHNTVSWYQQALGQGPQFIFQYYREEENGRGNFPPRFSGLQFPNYSSELNVNALELDDSALYLCISSAPGTSAGGVTQYFGPGTRLTVL.

This clonotype has just one count. A read error may account for a junction end that differs from germline. This chain links TRBV28 with TRBJ2-7; possible D gene TRBD1, 5 bases. Germline V gene data show CDR1 as MDHEN and CDR2 as SYDVKM. This CDR3 spans 13 amino acids. The CDR3 DNA follows: TGTGCTAGCAGTTTACAGGTGCCCGTGGGGCAGTACTTC. This sequence encodes CASSLQVPVGQYF. The variable domain in full, completed from reference TRBV28 and TRBJ2-7, reads DVKVTQSSRYLVKRTGEKVFLECVQDMDHENMFWYRQDPGLGLRLIYFSYDVKMKEKGDIPEGYSVSREKKERFSLILESASTNQTSMYLCASSLQVPVGQYFGPGTRLTVT.

This clonotype was observed a few times. Given the absence of the conserved phenylalanine or tryptophan at the CDR3 end, a read error is likely. It is unclear where the CDR3 begins or ends on the DNA, so no DNA is shown, and the CDR3 is as TCRdb lists it. The genes are TRBV6-1 and TRBJ2-7; the D segment call TRBD1 is taken from the table without a DNA check. The CDR3 adds up to 12 amino acids, both ends counted. Germline CDR1 is MNHNS and CDR2 is SASEGT. CDR3 in amino acids: CASTGDPYEQYL.